Described below is a single TCR beta chain sequence and its context. The data stem from a study of blood T cells in healthy people across ages. Study-wide context: About one barcoded beta molecule per two T cells was captured by template switching.

Combining a sample-barcoded 5' primer with a J-beta primer mix, a second PCR ran for roughly 6 to 12 cycles. TCRdb reprocessed the 5' RACE reads with MiXCR, giving one entry per CDR3 protein. The sample has more than 900,000 distinct CDR3 sequences; almost 25% are singletons. The CDR3 covers 17 residues. Germline lookup yields CDR1 LGHNA and CDR2 YSLEER. This sample also appeared in a second study, on T cells of mothers and their children. Per that paper: Related mother-child pairs shared marginally more repertoire than unrelated pairs, though not significantly.

The chain employs TRBV4-3 and TRBJ2-5; tentatively, D is TRBD1 (6 bases). The tail of the sequence fits TRBJ2-1 better, so the J call may be wrong. The sequence was collected from a girl aged 2-10 years in good health. Sequencing was carried out using blood. The CDR3 sequence: CASSQDPQGRGLDEQFF. As DNA, the CDR3 is TGCGCCAGCAGCCAAGATCCACAGGGCAGGGGTTTAGATGAGCAGTTCTTC.